What follows describes a single TCR beta chain. Method: immunoSEQ multiplex PCR; TCRdb's copy keeps in-frame clones and lacks some. The table includes some 390,000 clones, approximately 90% detected once. The record originates from a study of blood T cell repertoires in COVID-19. The CDR3 is 13 residues long. Trimming pared 6 bases from V and 4 bases from J, leaving 12 bases between. The sample taken for sequencing was PBMCs or T cells enriched from blood (not recorded which). The chain is built from TRBV12-3 or TRBV12-4 and TRBJ1-1; tentatively, D is TRBD1 (5 bases). This receptor was taken from a man younger than 45 who had recovered from COVID-19. The CDR3 bases are TGTGCCAGCAGCCGCGGGGGACCCACTGAAGCTTTCTTT. The encoded protein is CASSRGGPTEAFF.